Each of the 20 T cell receptor beta chains below was sequenced from the same sample in a study of CD8 T cells in ankylosing spondylitis. TCRdb fed the 5' RACE reads into MiXCR, producing one record per CDR3 protein. The sample lists about 400,000 distinct CDR3 sequences, about 20% seen once, with around 14% in the top ten. The sequenced material came from blood, either unsorted or a sorted T cell fraction (not recorded which). The source is a male donor with ankylosing spondylitis or in good health (not recorded which).

This clonotype has more than one count but fewer than ten. The chain employs TRBV7-2 and TRBJ2-2; 8 nucleotides align to TRBD2. This CDR3 contains 15 residues. CDR1 SGHTA and CDR2 FQGNSA come from the germline V gene. J was trimmed by 6 bases and V by 5 bases; bases with no gene match: 8. CDR3 amino acids: CASSPWGLDAGELFF. For the CDR3, the DNA is TGTGCCAGCAGCCCTTGGGGACTAGATGCCGGGGAGCTGTTTTTT.

This chain links TRBV12-3 or TRBV12-4 with TRBJ1-1; D remains ambiguous. CDR3 length equals 14 residues. The V and J ends lost 4 bases and 2 bases respectively, with 11 bases between them. The CDR3 DNA follows: TGTGCCAGCAGTTCATCAAGCGTTAACACTGAAGCTTTCTTT. Translated: CASSSSSVNTEAFF.

The J gene is TRBJ2-7, the V gene TRBV30; D gene uncertain. From germline, CDR1 is GTSNPN and CDR2 SVGIG (reference sequence). V gave up 0 bases and J gave up 1 base, with 7 bases separating them. The CDR3 spans 13 residues. This CDR3 is CAWSVSRSYEQYF. The DNA for the CDR3 is TGTGCCTGGAGTGTATCACGGTCCTACGAGCAGTACTTC.

This chain links TRBV27 with TRBJ2-5, with 9 bases identical to TRBD2. The CDR3 covers 16 residues. Germline values: CDR1 MNHEY, CDR2 SMNVEV (reference sequence). V shed 2 bases, J shed 5 bases, and the junction held 9 bases outside the gene matches. This CDR3 reads CASSLSSSGVDETQYF. CDR3 in DNA: TGTGCCAGCAGTTTAAGTTCTAGCGGGGTTGATGAGACCCAGTACTTC.

This clonotype was counted a few times. The rearrangement uses TRBV20-1 and TRBJ2-3, with 13 bases lining up with TRBD2. CDR1 and CDR2 (germline): DFQATT, SNEGSKA (reference sequence). This CDR3 has 17 amino acids. V trimming: 0 bases; J trimming: 8 bases; junction bases outside the gene matches: 11. CDR3 loop: CSARDSLLAGGLGTQYF. Written as DNA, the CDR3 is TGCAGTGCTAGAGACTCCTTACTAGCGGGGGGGCTAGGTACGCAGTATTTT.

The chain carries TRBV27 and TRBJ2-2; 7 nucleotides match TRBD2. J was trimmed by 7 bases and V by 5 bases; bases with no gene match: 7. The CDR3 runs 14 residues. The germline CDR1 and CDR2 sequences are MNHEY and SMNVEV (reference sequence). Here the CDR3 reads CASSTLLAVGELFF. The CDR3 DNA is TGTGCCAGCAGTACCCTCCTAGCGGTCGGGGAGCTGTTTTTT.

The J gene is TRBJ2-1, the V gene TRBV11-2; possible D gene TRBD1, 5 bases. The V end was cut by 6 bases, the J end by 6 bases, with 18 bases between. Germline CDR1 and CDR2: SGHAT and FQNNGV. The CDR3 loop spans 15 amino acids. The CDR3 DNA reads TGTGCCAGCAGGAAGGGGAATTTTGGGGTCAATGAGCAGTTCTTC. Encoded protein: CASRKGNFGVNEQFF.

The genes are TRBV2 and TRBJ2-3; no clear D gene. CDR1 SNHLY and CDR2 FYNNEI come from the germline V gene. CDR3 length: 11 amino acids. With 11 bases removed from V and 6 bases from J, the gap between germline ends came to 12 bases. Here the CDR3 DNA reads TGTGCCCGAAGCCTGGGGGATACGCAGTATTTT. It encodes CARSLGDTQYF. Full variable domain (missing parts from reference TRBV2 and TRBJ2-3): EPEVTQTPSHQVTQMGQEVILRCVPISNHLYFYWYRQILGQKVEFLVSFYNNEISEKSEIFDDQFSVERPDGSNFTLKIRSTKLEDSAMYFCARSLGDTQYFGPGTRLTVL.

There are a few counts of this clonotype. The V gene is TRBV12-3 or TRBV12-4, the J gene TRBJ2-2; 8 nucleotides agree with TRBD1. The CDR3 is 14 amino acids. V lost 7 bases and J lost 4; bases outside the gene matches: 5. As DNA, the CDR3 is TGTGCCAGCACCCAGGGGGCGATCACCGGGGAGCTGTTTTTT. Translated: CASTQGAITGELFF.

This chain joins TRBV25-1 and TRBJ2-2; TRBD2 matches 11 bases. The CDR3 covers 16 residues. The V gene's germline CDR1 is MGHDK and CDR2 SYGVNS. After removal of 5 bases from V and 6 bases from J, the junction contained 8 bases not matched to a gene. The CDR3 DNA reads TGTGCCAGCAGTCCCTATAGCGGGGGGGCGTCCGGGGAGCTGTTTTTT. Translation: CASSPYSGGASGELFF.

This clonotype has just a few counts. The V call is TRBV7-9, the J call TRBJ2-7; D perhaps matches TRBD2 (6 bases). From germline, CDR1 is SEHNR and CDR2 FQNEAQ (reference sequence). CDR3 length: 12 residues. V was cut by 5 bases and J by 6 bases, with 11 bases left in between. The CDR3 DNA is TGTGCCAGCAGCCGCGGGGATCCCGAGCAGTACTTC. It codes for CASSRGDPEQYF.

This clonotype was counted at least ten times. The gene calls are TRBV6-6 and TRBJ2-7; the D is unclear. Germline V gene data show CDR1 as MNHNY and CDR2 as SVGAGI (reference sequence). With 5 bases removed from V and 1 base from J, the gap between germline ends came to 9 bases. This CDR3 spans 13 amino acids. CDR3 residues: CASSPGYSYEQYF. In nucleotides, the CDR3 is TGTGCCAGCAGTCCCGGGTATTCCTACGAGCAGTACTTC.

V and J are TRBV2 and TRBJ2-5; D is possibly TRBD1 (5 bases). V shed 6 bases and J shed 5 bases, with 16 bases lying between them. The germline CDR1 and CDR2 sequences are SNHLY and FYNNEI. This CDR3 comprises 14 residues. As DNA, the CDR3 is TGTGCCAGCAGACCCCAGACAGAATGGGAGACCCAGTACTTC. It encodes CASRPQTEWETQYF. The full variable domain, completed using reference TRBV2 and TRBJ2-5, is EPEVTQTPSHQVTQMGQEVILRCVPISNHLYFYWYRQILGQKVEFLVSFYNNEISEKSEIFDDQFSVERPDGSNFTLKIRSTKLEDSAMYFCASRPQTEWETQYFGPGTRLLVL.

This clonotype was detected a few times. The chain links TRBV10-3 to TRBJ2-1, with D hard to call. Germline loops: CDR1 ENHRY, CDR2 SYGVKD. The CDR3 spans 15 residues. V lost 0 bases to trimming and J lost 4 bases, with 10 bases between them. CDR3 sequence: CAISESSDGYNEQFF. For the CDR3, the DNA is TGTGCCATCAGTGAGTCCTCGGACGGATACAATGAGCAGTTCTTC.

This clonotype was picked up many times. This chain joins TRBV12-3 or TRBV12-4 and TRBJ2-2; tentative D call: TRBD2 (7 bases). This CDR3 region has 14 residues. Trimming took 7 bases from V and 5 from J, leaving 14 bases between them. The CDR3 DNA reads TGTGCCAGCAATCCCGGGGGGCCTACCGGGGAGCTGTTTTTT. Its protein is CASNPGGPTGELFF.

This clonotype was observed a handful of times. The J gene is TRBJ1-1, the V gene TRBV7-2; D is undetermined. V was cut by 0 bases and J by 0 bases, with 8 bases left in between. The length of the CDR3 is 15 residues. The germline V gene has CDR1 SGHTA and CDR2 FQGNSA. The CDR3 protein is CASSLARVMNTEAFF. CDR3 bases: TGTGCCAGCAGCTTAGCGCGGGTCATGAACACTGAAGCTTTCTTT.

This clonotype has more than one count but fewer than ten. The CDR3 loop reads CSVPTSGGSFQETQYF. The CDR3 region has the DNA TGCAGCGTTCCCACTAGCGGGGGGTCCTTTCAAGAGACCCAGTACTTC. The chain carries TRBV29-1 and TRBJ2-5, with 12 bases aligning to TRBD2. Unmatched junction bases numbered 9, after V lost 5 bases and J lost 2 bases. This CDR3 has 16 amino acids. Per the germline V gene, CDR1 is SQVTM and CDR2 is ANQGSEA.

The chain recombines TRBV2 with TRBJ2-1, with TRBD2 matching over 7 bases. V shed 0 bases, J shed 3 bases, and the junction held 5 bases outside the gene matches. In germline, CDR1 is SNHLY, CDR2 FYNNEI. The CDR3 runs to 16 residues. The DNA for the CDR3 is TGTGCCAGCAGTGAAGCGCTTCCTAGCGGCTACAATGAGCAGTTCTTC. This gives the protein CASSEALPSGYNEQFF.

There are a few counts of this clonotype. The chain has TRBV4-1 and TRBJ1-1, with 9 bases identical to TRBD1. V trimming: 0 bases; J trimming: 5 bases; junction bases outside the gene matches: 4. The CDR3 runs to 15 residues. The germline gives CDR1 MGHRA, CDR2 YSYEKL. The CDR3 DNA sequence: TGCGCCAGCAGCCAAGAAGGGACAGGGCTAACTGAAGCTTTCTTT. Translation: CASSQEGTGLTEAFF.

The chain has TRBV27 and TRBJ2-1, with no clear D. The germline V gene encodes CDR1 MNHEY and CDR2 SMNVEV (reference sequence). Between the trimmed V and J ends, which lost 5 bases and 0 bases, there was a span of 11 bases. The CDR3 is 15 amino acids. The DNA for the CDR3 is TGTGCCAGCAGTGTTCAGACACCCTCCTACAATGAGCAGTTCTTC. This encodes CASSVQTPSYNEQFF.